This TCR beta chain was retrieved from a study of CD8 T cells in ankylosing spondylitis. Trimming took off 7 bases at V and 5 bases at J, with 11 bases between the two ends. This CDR3 has 12 residues. Germline loops: CDR1 SGDLS, CDR2 YYNGEE. With molecular barcodes, quantitative 5'-RACE was used to make the TCR beta libraries. TCRdb passed the 5' RACE reads through MiXCR, listing each CDR3 protein once. The repertoire includes about 39,000 distinct CDR3 sequences, 3% to 3.5% of them detected once, and approximately 3% sits in the top ten. The sample holds many counts of this clonotype. The rearrangement joins TRBV9 to TRBJ2-3; possible D gene TRBD2, 5 bases. Sequencing was performed on blood, either unsorted or a sorted T cell fraction (not recorded which). This sequence was found in a male donor with ankylosing spondylitis or in good health (not recorded which). CDR3 in amino acids: CASGVGRDTQYF. The CDR3 DNA is TGTGCCAGCGGGGTGGGGAGAGATACGCAGTATTTT. Combining the CDR3 with reference TRBV9 and TRBJ2-3 gives the whole variable domain DSGVTQTPKHLITATGQRVTLRCSPRSGDLSVYWYQQSLDQGLQFLIQYYNGEERAKGNILERFSAQQFPDLHSELNLSSLELGDSALYFCASGVGRDTQYFGPGTRLTVL.